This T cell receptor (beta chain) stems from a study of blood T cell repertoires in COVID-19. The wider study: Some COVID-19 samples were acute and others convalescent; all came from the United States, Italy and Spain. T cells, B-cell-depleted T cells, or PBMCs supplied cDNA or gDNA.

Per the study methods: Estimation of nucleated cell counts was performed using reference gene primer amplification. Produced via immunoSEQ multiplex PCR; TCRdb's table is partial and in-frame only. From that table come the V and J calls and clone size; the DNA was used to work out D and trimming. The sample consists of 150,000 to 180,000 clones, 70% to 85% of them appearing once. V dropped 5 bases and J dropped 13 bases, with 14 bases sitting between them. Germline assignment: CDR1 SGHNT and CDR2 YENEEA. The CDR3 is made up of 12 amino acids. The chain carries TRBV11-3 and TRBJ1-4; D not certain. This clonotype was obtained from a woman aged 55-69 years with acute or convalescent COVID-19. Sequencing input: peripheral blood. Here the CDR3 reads CASSPRRGGLFF. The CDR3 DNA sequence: TGTGCCAGCAGCCCCCGCCGGGGAGGACTGTTTTTT. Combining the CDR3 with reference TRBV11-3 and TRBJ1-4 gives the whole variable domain EAGVVQSPRYKIIEKKQPVAFWCNPISGHNTLYWYLQNLGQGPELLIRYENEEAVDDSQLPKDRFSAERLKGVDSTLKIQPAELGDSAVYLCASSPRRGGLFFGSGTQLSVL.